This TCR beta chain was sequenced during a study of shared clonotypes between healthy human individuals. Overall study results and limits: On the whole, naive subsets had larger estimated richness than memory subsets had.

CDR3 length: 14 amino acids. The germline CDR1 and CDR2 sequences are LNHDA and SQIVND (reference sequence). V lost 6 bases and J lost 4, with 12 bases in between. Remarks on this clone: The antigen is unknown.

Authors' processing steps: Owing to the provision of junction-only sequences devoid of quality scores by immunoSEQ, filtering differed. The table came from immunoSEQ multiplex PCR; TCRdb's copy has only in-frame clones and leaves some out. V and J calls and clone size are as listed in that table; D and trimming were resolved from the DNA. The table shows a few million clones, with approximately 92% occurring only once. Positively selected for CCR7, the CD45RO-negative cells used as naive CD8 cells excluded terminally differentiated effector memory CD45RA+ cells. Sequencing used naive CD8+ T cells from PBMCs. The V and J genes are TRBV19 and TRBJ2-2, with D perhaps assigned TRBD1 or TRBD2 (5 bases each). This receptor was taken from a young man in good health. Some clones in this sample may be carry-over from other donors' samples. In nucleotides, the CDR3 is TGTGCCAGTAGAGGGACCCACGGCACCGGGGAGCTGTTTTTT. Translated: CASRGTHGTGELFF.